This TCR beta chain was observed in a study of cytomegalovirus exposure and HLA in healthy donors. Study as a whole: The same platform as the roughly 630 first-cohort repertoires was used for the 90 to 150 validation repertoires, a later analysis reported.

Only in-frame clones appear in the TCRdb table, and some are missing; sequencing was by immunoSEQ multiplex PCR. Here the sample spans more than 95,000 clones, nearly 90% being singletons. Whole-study findings and limits: Whilst most TCR sequences proved rare, a subset of public TCRs occurred across many donors. The study flagged some 170 TCR beta chains as cytomegalovirus-associated. According to a subsequent analysis, TCR clusters identified in the first cohort showed a tendency to co-occur across the approximately 110 validation repertoires.

In regard to this clone: The target antigen is unknown.

Material for sequencing was PBMCs. The sequence came from a woman between 18 and 29 years old in good health and CMV-seronegative.

As DNA, the CDR3 is TGTGCCTGGAGGGGGACAGGGATCTCCTACGAGCAGTACTTC. It specifies CAWRGTGISYEQYF. The chain recombines TRBV30 with TRBJ2-7; 9 nucleotides match TRBD1. Trimming took 3 bases from V and 0 from J; bases not matched to a gene: 3. Germline values: CDR1 GTSNPN, CDR2 SVGIG (reference sequence). This CDR3 spans 14 amino acids. Full variable domain (remainder filled in from reference TRBV30 and TRBJ2-7): SQTIHQWPATLVQPVGSPLSLECTVEGTSNPNLYWYRQAAGRGLQLLFYSVGIGQISSEVPQNLSASRPQDRQFILSSKKLLLSDSGFYLCAWRGTGISYEQYFGPGTRLTVT.